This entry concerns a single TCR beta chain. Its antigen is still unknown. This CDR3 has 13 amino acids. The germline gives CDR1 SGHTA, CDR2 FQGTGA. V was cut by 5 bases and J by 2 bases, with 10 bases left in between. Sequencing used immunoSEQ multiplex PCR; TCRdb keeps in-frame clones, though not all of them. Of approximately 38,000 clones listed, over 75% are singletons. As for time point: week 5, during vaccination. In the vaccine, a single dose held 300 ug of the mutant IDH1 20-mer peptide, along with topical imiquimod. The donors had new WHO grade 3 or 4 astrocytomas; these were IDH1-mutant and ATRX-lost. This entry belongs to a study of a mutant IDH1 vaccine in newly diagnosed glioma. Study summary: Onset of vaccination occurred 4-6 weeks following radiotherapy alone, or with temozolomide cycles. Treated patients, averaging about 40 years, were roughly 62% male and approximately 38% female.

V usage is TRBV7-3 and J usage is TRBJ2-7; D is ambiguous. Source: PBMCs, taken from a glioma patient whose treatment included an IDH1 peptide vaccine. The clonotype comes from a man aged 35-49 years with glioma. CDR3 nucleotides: TGTGCCAGCAGCGATACCGGGCCCTACGAGCAGTACTTC. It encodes CASSDTGPYEQYF.